The present TCR beta chain was sequenced within a study of human T cells and chemical hapten exposure. Study at large: DPC at 2% was the sensitizing agent, placed on around 2 cm by around 2 cm of upper inner arm skin.

General study points: Counts of expanded TCRs (at PT1) showed a positive correlation with patch test score.

TCRdb re-analysed the RACE reads in MiXCR, keeping a single row per CDR3 protein. Among roughly 180,000 distinct CDR3 sequences listed, 20% to 25% were seen once. The CDR3 is 14 amino acids. V was clipped by 6 bases and J by 4 bases; unmatched bases: 6. This clonotype was detected a few times. As yet, its antigen is unknown. The sample's time point: patch test 1, 2 weeks after DPC sensitization. Noted treatment: therapeutic diphenylcyclopropenone sensitization with weekly scalp DPC. People who gave samples had alopecia, were 18 to 70 years old, and were suitable for DPC. The rearrangement uses TRBV12-3 or TRBV12-4 and TRBJ2-1; 7 nucleotides align to TRBD2. The specimen comprised whole blood, sampled in connection with sensitization to the hapten diphenylcyclopropenone (DPC). This receptor was obtained from a woman aged 45 to 65 with alopecia areata. Some clones in this sample may be carry-over from other donors' samples. The chain's CDR3 is CASRENSGYNEQFF. CDR3 nucleotides: TGTGCCAGCAGAGAGAATAGCGGGTACAATGAGCAGTTCTTC.